Below are 30 T cell receptor beta chains sequenced from a single sample in a study of cytomegalovirus exposure and HLA in healthy donors. The primer mix had 60 Vbeta and 13 Jbeta primers. Measured with immunoSEQ multiplex PCR; TCRdb has only the in-frame clones, and not every one. The sample has roughly 100,000 clones, 80% seen once; the top ten hold approximately 6.9%. Sequenced material: PBMCs. The source of these receptors is a man aged 30-40 years in good health and CMV-seropositive.

The chain couples TRBV2 to TRBJ2-7; D ambiguous. CDR3 size: 14 residues. From germline, CDR1 is SNHLY and CDR2 FYNNEI. The V and J ends lost 2 bases and 0 bases respectively, with 8 bases between them. The CDR3 loop is CASSEMGLSYEQYF. The CDR3 DNA follows: TGTGCCAGCAGTGAAATGGGCCTCTCCTACGAGCAGTACTTC.

The rearrangement links TRBV5-5 to TRBJ1-1, with D possibly matching TRBD1 (5 bases). Germline V CDR1 and CDR2: SGHKS, YYEKEE (reference sequence). The CDR3 is 14 residues long. V was pared by 2 bases and J by 0 bases, with 8 bases between. CDR3 loop: CASSLGVMNTEAFF. As DNA, the CDR3 is TGTGCCAGCAGCTTAGGGGTAATGAACACTGAAGCTTTCTTT.

The chain has TRBV27 and TRBJ2-7, with TRBD2 identical over 7 bases. The CDR3 totals 14 residues. Trimming at V came to 8 bases and at J to 1 base, leaving 8 bases not matched to a gene. Germline V gene data show CDR1 as MNHEY and CDR2 as SMNVEV (reference sequence). The CDR3 loop is CASWEGALSYEQYF. CDR3 DNA sequence: TGTGCCAGCTGGGAGGGCGCCTTATCCTACGAGCAGTACTTC.

In the case of this clone: Because the CDR3 is missing its conserved closing phenylalanine or tryptophan, this is likely a read error. The chain joins TRBV6-5 to TRBJ1-2; a weak D match, TRBD1 (5 bases). This CDR3 is 13 amino acids long. CDR1 MNHEY and CDR2 SVGAGI come from the germline V gene. V dropped 2 bases and J dropped 8 bases, with 12 bases sitting between them. The DNA of the CDR3 is TGTGCCAGCAGTTACGGTCCAGGGTGGGGCTACACCCTC. It yields the protein CASSYGPGWGYTL.

This chain uses TRBV5-1 with TRBJ1-6, with D unresolved. The CDR3 has 14 residues. Germline CDR1 and CDR2: SGHRS and YFSETQ. V was pared by 0 bases and J by 10 bases, with 11 bases between. CDR3 sequence reads: CASSLADEGSPLHF. CDR3 bases: TGCGCCAGCAGCTTGGCCGATGAGGGCTCACCCCTCCACTTT.

The chain employs TRBV11-1 and TRBJ2-1; tentatively, D is TRBD2 (6 bases). V was clipped by 4 bases and J by 7 bases, with 8 bases between them. In germline, CDR1 is SGHAT, CDR2 FQDESV (reference sequence). The CDR3 is made up of 12 amino acids. CDR3 coding DNA: TGTGCCAGCAGCTCCCGGGGGAATGAGCAGTTCTTC. This codes for CASSSRGNEQFF.

The genes are TRBV27 and TRBJ2-1; 8 nucleotides align to TRBD2. This CDR3 comprises 15 residues. Per germline, CDR1 MNHEY and CDR2 SMNVEV (reference sequence). V shed 5 bases and J 0 bases; nucleotides not matched to a gene: 3. CDR3 bases: TGTGCCAGCAGTCAGGGGACTAGCTCCTACAATGAGCAGTTCTTC. Amino acid sequence: CASSQGTSSYNEQFF.

The V call is TRBV6-1, the J call TRBJ2-2; D possibly corresponds to TRBD2 (5 bases). Trimming took 8 bases from V and 1 from J, leaving 8 bases between them. The germline gives CDR1 MNHNS, CDR2 SASEGT. CDR3 length equals 13 residues. The CDR3 bases are TGTGCCAGCCCCCGGGAGAACACCGGGGAGCTGTTTTTT. Its translation is CASPRENTGELFF.

This chain joins TRBV10-2 and TRBJ1-1; D is possibly TRBD1 (6 bases). Germline loops: CDR1 WSHSY, CDR2 SAAADI. There are 15 residues in the CDR3. Between the trimmed V and J ends, which lost 6 bases and 0 bases, there was a span of 14 bases. The CDR3 coding sequence is TGCGCCAGCAGGGACAGTCAAGCCATGAACACTGAAGCTTTCTTT. Translated, it gives CASRDSQAMNTEAFF.

The chain employs TRBV29-1 and TRBJ1-2, with 8 bases matching TRBD1. The CDR3 consists of 14 residues. Germline lookup yields CDR1 SQVTM and CDR2 ANQGSEA. Trimming cost V 4 bases and J 6 bases; bases outside gene matches: 10. The CDR3 nucleotides are TGCAGCGTTGTCTCGGGCAGGGGGCAGGATGGCTACACCTTC. It specifies CSVVSGRGQDGYTF.

V usage is TRBV27 and J usage is TRBJ2-2, with D uncertain. CDR3 size: 16 residues. Deletions cut 0 bases from V and 0 bases from J, with 8 bases between. Germline CDR1 reads MNHEY; CDR2 reads SMNVEV (reference sequence). The DNA of the CDR3 is TGTGCCAGCAGTTTATCAGAGAGCGCGAACACCGGGGAGCTGTTTTTT. It specifies CASSLSESANTGELFF.

With respect to this clone: This same CDR3 is encoded by further DNA sequences in the sample. This sequence joins TRBV18 and TRBJ1-1; 7 bases map to TRBD1. J was trimmed by 5 bases and V by 5 bases; bases with no gene match: 2. The CDR3 totals 12 residues. Germline V gene sequence: CDR1 KGHSH, CDR2 LQKENI. DNA for the CDR3: TGTGCCAGCTCATCACAGGGGACTGAAGCTTTCTTT. Its translation: CASSSQGTEAFF.

This chain joins TRBV5-6 and TRBJ2-7; weak D call: TRBD1 (5 bases). Germline-derived CDR1 and CDR2 are SGHDT and YYEEEE. Trimming left V 1 base short and J 3 bases short, with 17 bases between. The CDR3 has 16 amino acids. The CDR3 region is CASSLTFRLGLYEQYF. The CDR3 nucleotides read TGTGCCAGCAGCTTGACGTTTCGTTTGGGGCTCTACGAGCAGTACTTC.

V is TRBV7-3 and J is TRBJ2-3, with 8 bases lining up with TRBD2. The trim removed 3 bases at V and 5 bases at J, leaving 4 bases unmatched. CDR1 is SGHTA and CDR2 is FQGTGA in the germline V gene. The CDR3 is 14 residues long. CDR3 bases: TGTGCCAGCAGCTTGAGCGGGGGAGTAGATACGCAGTATTTT. Its translation: CASSLSGGVDTQYF.

The chain has TRBV5-4 and TRBJ2-1; a possible D gene is TRBD2 (7 bases). CDR3 length: 14 amino acids. Deletions cut 2 bases from V and 6 bases from J, with 12 bases between. The germline gives CDR1 SGHNT, CDR2 YYREEE (reference sequence). For the CDR3, the DNA is TGTGCCAGCAGCTTTGACGGGGGGCGCAATGAGCAGTTCTTC. Its protein is CASSFDGGRNEQFF.

This clone showed up just once. The chain links TRBV11-2 to TRBJ2-5; 10 positions agree with TRBD2. J gave up 4 bases and V 0 bases, and 8 bases lay outside the gene matches. Germline V CDR1 and CDR2: SGHAT, FQNNGV. CDR3 length equals 17 residues. CDR3 sequence (DNA): TGTGCCAGCAGCTTAGATCTAAGCGGGGGGGCTGGAGAGACCCAGTACTTC. Translation: CASSLDLSGGAGETQYF.

This clone appeared a few times. The genes are TRBV21-1 and TRBJ2-2; the D call in the table, TRBD2, was not verified against the DNA. TRBV21-1 is reported as a pseudogene. This CDR3 spans 15 amino acids. The CDR3 DNA sequence: TGTGCCAGCAGCAAAGACGGTGCGAACACCGGGGAGCTGTTTTTT. It is translated as CASSKDGANTGELFF.

This clone was recorded once. The chain is built from TRBV28 and TRBJ2-3; 8 nucleotides line up with TRBD1. Unmatched junction bases numbered 11, after V lost 8 bases and J lost 1 base. This CDR3 has 16 amino acids. Germline lookup yields CDR1 MDHEN and CDR2 SYDVKM. The CDR3 loop reads CASGPQGAVGTDTQYF. In DNA form, the CDR3 reads TGTGCCAGCGGCCCGCAGGGGGCTGTGGGCACAGATACGCAGTATTTT.

This sequence joins TRBV13 and TRBJ2-7; 9 bases fit TRBD1. Germline V gives CDR1 PRHDT, CDR2 FYEKMQ (reference sequence). The CDR3 is made up of 15 amino acids. V gave up 3 bases and J gave up 2 bases; unmatched junction bases: 5. The CDR3 is CASSLGTGRAYEQYF. In nucleotides, the CDR3 is TGTGCCAGCAGCTTGGGGACAGGGAGAGCCTACGAGCAGTACTTC.

V is TRBV7-6 and J is TRBJ2-7, with TRBD1 identical over 10 bases. The V and J ends lost 4 bases and 5 bases, in that order; junction bases with no gene match: 8. Germline V gene lookup returns CDR1 SGHVS and CDR2 FNYEAQ. CDR3 size: 15 residues. The CDR3 sequence: CASSSGQGKSHEQYF. The CDR3 coding sequence is TGTGCCAGCAGCTCGGGACAGGGGAAGTCACACGAGCAGTACTTC.

This clone appeared a few times. The rearrangement joins TRBV30 to TRBJ2-1; a weak D match, TRBD2 (6 bases). The CDR3 covers 13 residues. V was cut by 3 bases and J by 13 bases, with 19 bases left in between. Germline loops: CDR1 GTSNPN, CDR2 SVGIG (reference sequence). CDR3 DNA sequence: TGTGCCTGGAGCCTACTAGCTGGGGGTAATCAGTTCTTC. Translated: CAWSLLAGGNQFF.

This chain links TRBV14 with TRBJ2-1, with D possibly matching TRBD1 (6 bases). This CDR3 spans 15 amino acids. Germline CDR1 reads SGHDN; CDR2 reads FVKESK. V was cut by 2 bases and J by 8 bases, with 16 bases left in between. The CDR3 sequence is CASSQYSRGPDEQFF. As DNA, the CDR3 is TGTGCCAGCAGCCAATATAGCAGGGGCCCGGATGAGCAGTTCTTC.

The chain uses TRBV13 and TRBJ2-3, with 15 nucleotides matching TRBD2. V was clipped by 5 bases and J by 4 bases; unmatched bases: 4. The CDR3 consists of 16 residues. Per the germline V gene, CDR1 is PRHDT and CDR2 is FYEKMQ (reference sequence). CDR3 sequence: CASSTRTSGGADTQYF. The CDR3 nucleotides are TGTGCCAGCAGCACCCGGACTAGCGGGGGGGCAGATACGCAGTATTTT.

The J gene is TRBJ1-2, the V gene TRBV2, with D unresolved. The CDR3 totals 15 residues. Deletions cut 4 bases from V and 6 bases from J, with 18 bases between. Germline lookup yields CDR1 SNHLY and CDR2 FYNNEI. CDR3 in DNA: TGTGCCAGCAGTGTAGGAGGGCGGCGAGATGATGGCTACACCTTC. As protein: CASSVGGRRDDGYTF.

The chain combines TRBV10-1 with TRBJ2-5; TRBD1 might be the D (5 bases). The end of the DNA fits TRBJ2-7 better, so the J call may be wrong. The CDR3 is made up of 18 amino acids. Germline V lookup: CDR1 WNHNN, CDR2 SYGVQD (reference sequence). CDR3 residues: CASSEYRPGWIPSYEQYF. The DNA of the CDR3 is TGCGCCAGCAGTGAGTATCGGCCAGGGTGGATCCCCTCCTACGAGCAGTACTTC.

This chain joins TRBV5-6 and TRBJ1-5; D is undetermined. The germline V gene has CDR1 SGHDT and CDR2 YYEEEE. Deletions cut 4 bases from V and 2 bases from J, with 13 bases between. CDR3 length: 15 amino acids. CDR3 bases: TGTGCCAGCAGCCGATCCGGTCAGGGCAATCAGCCCCAGCATTTT. Translating it yields CASSRSGQGNQPQHF.

The chain uses TRBV4-2 and TRBJ2-2; 10 bases agree with TRBD2. The J segment lost 5 bases and the V segment lost 4 bases, leaving 16 bases of the junction unmatched. The germline CDR1 and CDR2 sequences are LGHNA and YNFKEQ. CDR3 length equals 19 residues. CDR3 DNA sequence: TGTGCCAGCAGCCCCCTGGGGGCAGCGGGGGGGGTAGAGACCGGGGAGCTGTTTTTT. This encodes CASSPLGAAGGVETGELFF.

J is TRBJ1-2 and V is TRBV7-9; 8 bases line up with TRBD1. CDR3 size: 15 residues. Germline loops: CDR1 SEHNR, CDR2 FQNEAQ (reference sequence). The V and J ends lost 1 base and 4 bases, in that order; junction bases with no gene match: 5. The CDR3, as DNA: TGTGCCAGCAGCTTAGATGGACAGGGAAGCTATGGCTACACCTTC. This codes for CASSLDGQGSYGYTF.

The CDR3 loop is CSAGTVDQPQHF. The DNA for the CDR3 is TGCAGCGCCGGGACAGTAGATCAGCCCCAGCATTTT. This chain uses TRBV29-1 with TRBJ1-5; 7 bases are a match to TRBD1. The V gene end was trimmed by 7 bases and the J gene end by 5 bases; junction bases not matched to a gene: 5. The CDR3 has 12 residues. Germline CDR1 reads SQVTM; CDR2 reads ANQGSEA.

The J gene is TRBJ2-1, the V gene TRBV4-3, with TRBD2 matching over 9 bases. The V gene's germline CDR1 is LGHNA and CDR2 YSLEER. V lost 3 bases, J lost 8 bases, and 11 bases stayed unmatched. The CDR3 consists of 16 residues. CDR3 loop: CASSHLWRGGPYEQFF. The CDR3 DNA is TGCGCCAGCAGCCACCTCTGGCGGGGGGGCCCGTATGAGCAGTTCTTC.